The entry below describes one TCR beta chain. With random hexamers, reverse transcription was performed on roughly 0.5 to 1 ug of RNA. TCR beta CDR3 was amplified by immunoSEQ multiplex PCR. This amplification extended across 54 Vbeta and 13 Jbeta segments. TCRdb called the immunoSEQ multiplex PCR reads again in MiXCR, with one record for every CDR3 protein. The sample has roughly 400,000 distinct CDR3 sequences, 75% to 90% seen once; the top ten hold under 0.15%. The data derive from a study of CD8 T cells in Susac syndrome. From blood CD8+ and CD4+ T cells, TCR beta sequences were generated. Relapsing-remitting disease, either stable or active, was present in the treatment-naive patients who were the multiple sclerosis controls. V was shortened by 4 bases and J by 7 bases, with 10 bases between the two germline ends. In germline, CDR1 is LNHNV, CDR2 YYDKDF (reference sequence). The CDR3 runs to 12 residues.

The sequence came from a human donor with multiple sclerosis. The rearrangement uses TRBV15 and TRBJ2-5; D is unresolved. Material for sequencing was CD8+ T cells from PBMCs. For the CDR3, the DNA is TGTGCCACCAGCAACCTCCGTCTGACCCAGTACTTC. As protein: CATSNLRLTQYF.